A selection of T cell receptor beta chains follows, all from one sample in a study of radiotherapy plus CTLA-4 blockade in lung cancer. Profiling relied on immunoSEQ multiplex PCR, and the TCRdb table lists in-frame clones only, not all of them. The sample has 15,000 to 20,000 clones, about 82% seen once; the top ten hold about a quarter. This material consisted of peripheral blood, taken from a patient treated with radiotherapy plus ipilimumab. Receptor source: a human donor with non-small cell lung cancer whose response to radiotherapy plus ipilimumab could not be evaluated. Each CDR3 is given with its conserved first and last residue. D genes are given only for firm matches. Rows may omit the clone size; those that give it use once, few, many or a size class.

cdr3_nt: TGTGCCAGCAGCTTGGTGCGGGGGTCAAATGAGCAGTTCTTC
cdr3_aa: CASSLVRGSNEQFF
v_call: TRBV5-6
j_call: TRBJ2-1
clone_size: once
d_call: TRBD2

cdr3_nt: TGCGCCAGCAGCCAAGATTGGACAGGGGGTAGGTCTAGCTCGCAGTATTTT
cdr3_aa: CASSQDWTGGRSSSQYF
v_call: TRBV4-3
j_call: TRBJ2-3
clone_size: NA
d_call: TRBD1

cdr3_nt: TGCGCCAGCAGCCACGATCCGGGGGGCAATGAAAAACTGTTTTTT
cdr3_aa: CASSHDPGGNEKLFF
v_call: TRBV4-3
j_call: TRBJ1-4
clone_size: NA
d_call: NA

cdr3_nt: TGTGCCAGCAGCCAGAGGCAGGGAAGCTCCTACAATGAGCAGTTCTTC
cdr3_aa: CASSQRQGSSYNEQFF
v_call: TRBV7-8
j_call: TRBJ2-1
clone_size: NA
d_call: NA

cdr3_nt: TGTGCCAGCAGTTCCCAACAGAATCAGCCCCAGCATTTT
cdr3_aa: CASSSQQNQPQHF
v_call: TRBV6-5
j_call: TRBJ1-5
clone_size: NA
d_call: NA

cdr3_nt: TGCGCCAGCAGGGGTCCACGGGGGGGGTTGGAGGCCAACGTCCTGACTTTC
cdr3_aa: CASRGPRGGLEANVLTF
v_call: TRBV23-1
j_call: TRBJ2-6
clone_size: NA
d_call: TRBD2

cdr3_nt: TGCGCCAGCAGCCAACGCCGAGCCACAGGGGTCGACGCCTCGAACACCGGGGAGCTGTTTTTT
cdr3_aa: CASSQRRATGVDASNTGELFF
v_call: TRBV4-1
j_call: TRBJ2-2
clone_size: NA
d_call: TRBD1

cdr3_nt: TGTGCCAGCAGCTACATGGGACACAGGAGTGACGAGCAGTACTTC
cdr3_aa: CASSYMGHRSDEQYF
v_call: TRBV11-2
j_call: TRBJ2-7
clone_size: NA
d_call: NA

cdr3_nt: TGCGCCAGCAGCGAGGGCACGAACACCGGGGAGCTGTTTTTT
cdr3_aa: CASSEGTNTGELFF
v_call: TRBV5-1
j_call: TRBJ2-2
clone_size: NA
d_call: NA

cdr3_nt: TGTGCCAGCGCAAGGATGAGGGACAGCTCCTACGAGCAGTACTTC
cdr3_aa: CASARMRDSSYEQYF
v_call: TRBV28
j_call: TRBJ2-7
clone_size: once
d_call: TRBD1

cdr3_nt: TGTGCCAGCAGCTTAGCCGGACAGGGTGTAACTGAAGCTTTCTTT
cdr3_aa: CASSLAGQGVTEAFF
v_call: TRBV7-2
j_call: TRBJ1-1
clone_size: NA
d_call: TRBD1

cdr3_nt: TGTGCCAGCTCACTCTTGACAGGGGACGAGCAGTACTTC
cdr3_aa: CASSLLTGDEQYF
v_call: TRBV18
j_call: TRBJ2-7
clone_size: NA
d_call: TRBD1

cdr3_nt: TGTGCCAGCAAAGGACTAGCGGGGCCCACAGATACGCAGTATTTT
cdr3_aa: CASKGLAGPTDTQYF
v_call: TRBV6-4
j_call: TRBJ2-3
clone_size: NA
d_call: TRBD2

cdr3_nt: TGCGCCAGCAGCCACTTGGATGGCGCAGGGGATACCTACAATGAGCAGTTCTTC
cdr3_aa: CASSHLDGAGDTYNEQFF
v_call: TRBV4-3
j_call: TRBJ2-1
clone_size: NA
d_call: NA

cdr3_nt: TGTGCCAGCAGTTTATCGGCCTTGGCGGGAGGGTACAATGAGCAGTTCTTC
cdr3_aa: CASSLSALAGGYNEQFF
v_call: TRBV28
j_call: TRBJ2-1
clone_size: NA
d_call: TRBD2

cdr3_nt: TGTGCCAGCAGCCCCAGGGGTTCCTACAATGAGCAGTTCTTC
cdr3_aa: CASSPRGSYNEQFF
v_call: TRBV27
j_call: TRBJ2-1
clone_size: NA
d_call: NA

cdr3_nt: TGTGCCAGCAGGCCAGGGTTCGACGGCACCGGGGAGCTGTTTTTT
cdr3_aa: CASRPGFDGTGELFF
v_call: TRBV7-9
j_call: TRBJ2-2
clone_size: few
d_call: NA

cdr3_nt: TGTGCCAGCAGCGCGCGACAGGGGGCTGGAGATACGCAGTATTTT
cdr3_aa: CASSARQGAGDTQYF
v_call: TRBV9
j_call: TRBJ2-3
clone_size: NA
d_call: TRBD1

cdr3_nt: TGTGCCAGCAGCCAAGGGGCCACGAGCACAGATACGCAGTATTTT
cdr3_aa: CASSQGATSTDTQYF
v_call: TRBV14
j_call: TRBJ2-3
clone_size: NA
d_call: NA

cdr3_nt: TGTGCCAGCAGCAAAGGCCCCGGGACAGGGGGCTTTACTCGCTCCTACGAGCAGTACTTC
cdr3_aa: CASSKGPGTGGFTRSYEQYF
v_call: TRBV21-1
j_call: TRBJ2-7
clone_size: NA
d_call: NA

cdr3_nt: TGTGCCAGCAGCCGTGGGGGGGCCCAAGAGACCCAGTACTTC
cdr3_aa: CASSRGGAQETQYF
v_call: TRBV4-2
j_call: TRBJ2-5
clone_size: NA
d_call: NA

cdr3_nt: TGTGCCAGCAGGTACCAGGGGTCTAACTATGGCTACACCTTC
cdr3_aa: CASRYQGSNYGYTF
v_call: TRBV28
j_call: TRBJ1-2
clone_size: NA
d_call: NA

cdr3_nt: TGTGCCAGCAGCCCCAGCGGTGGGGTGGGAAATGAGCAGTTCTTC
cdr3_aa: CASSPSGGVGNEQFF
v_call: TRBV11-3
j_call: TRBJ2-1
clone_size: NA
d_call: NA

cdr3_nt: TGCGCCAGCAGCCCCTTTGACGGAGCTAACTATGGCTACACCTTC
cdr3_aa: CASSPFDGANYGYTF
v_call: TRBV5-1
j_call: TRBJ1-2
clone_size: NA
d_call: NA

cdr3_nt: TGCGCCAGCAGCTTTTCGGGGGATGGTCAGCCCCAGCATTTT
cdr3_aa: CASSFSGDGQPQHF
v_call: TRBV5-1
j_call: TRBJ1-5
clone_size: NA
d_call: NA

cdr3_nt: TGTGCCACCAAAGAGCTAGGGAGTGAGTCTAATTCACCCCTCCACTTT
cdr3_aa: CATKELGSESNSPLHF
v_call: TRBV19
j_call: TRBJ1-6
clone_size: once
d_call: NA